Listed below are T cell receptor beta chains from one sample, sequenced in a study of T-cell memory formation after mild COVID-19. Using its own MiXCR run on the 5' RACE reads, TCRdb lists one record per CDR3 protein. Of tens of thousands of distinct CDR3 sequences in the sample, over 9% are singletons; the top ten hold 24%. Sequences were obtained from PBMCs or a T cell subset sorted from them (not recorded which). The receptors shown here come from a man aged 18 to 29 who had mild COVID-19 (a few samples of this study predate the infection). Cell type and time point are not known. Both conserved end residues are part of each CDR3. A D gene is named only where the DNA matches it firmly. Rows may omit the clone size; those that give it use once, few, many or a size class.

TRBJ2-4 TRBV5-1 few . TGCGCCAGCAGCTTCAGGTGGGGTATGCTCCAAAACATTCAGTACTTC CASSFRWGMLQNIQYF
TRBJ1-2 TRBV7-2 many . TGTGCCAGCAGCTTAGCGCCAGGGGCCGTTGGCTACACCTTC CASSLAPGAVGYTF
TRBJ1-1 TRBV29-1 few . TGCAGCGTTGTTGCGGTTGAAGCTTTCTTT CSVVAVEAFF
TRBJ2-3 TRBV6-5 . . TGTGCCAGCAGGGCACGGACAGATACGCAGTATTTT CASRARTDTQYF
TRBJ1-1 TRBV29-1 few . TGCAGCGTTGACCAGGCTAACACTGAAGCTTTCTTT CSVDQANTEAFF
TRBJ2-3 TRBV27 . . TGTGCCAGCACCCTACGAGTTTCAGCGGGTACCAGCACAGATACGCAGTATTTT CASTLRVSAGTSTDTQYF
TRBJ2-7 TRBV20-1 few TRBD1 TGCAGTGCTAGGGCAGGGGGCCCGCCCCCCTACGAGCAGTACTTC CSARAGGPPPYEQYF
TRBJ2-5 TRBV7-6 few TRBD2 TGTGCCAGCAGCTTATTAGCGGGGGGGCGGTCAGAGACCCAGTACTTC CASSLLAGGRSETQYF
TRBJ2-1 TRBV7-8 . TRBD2 TGTGCCAGCAGCTTATTGTCGGGAGGGAGATCCTACAATGAGCAGTTCTTC CASSLLSGGRSYNEQFF
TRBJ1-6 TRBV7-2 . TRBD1 TGTGCCAGCAGCCGACGGGACAGAAATTCACCCCTCCACTTT CASSRRDRNSPLHF
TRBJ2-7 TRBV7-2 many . TGTGCCAGCGGACGGGAGTCCTACGAGCAGTACTTC CASGRESYEQYF
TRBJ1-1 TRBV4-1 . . TGCGCCAGCAGCCAAGAAAAGGTAGGGACTGAAGCTTTCTTT CASSQEKVGTEAFF
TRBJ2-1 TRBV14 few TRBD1 TGTGCCAGCAGCCTGTCACAGGGGAATGAGCAGTTCTTC CASSLSQGNEQFF
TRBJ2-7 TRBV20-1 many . TGCAGTGCGCCCCACCCCGGGTCTGTATACGAGCAGTACTTC CSAPHPGSVYEQYF
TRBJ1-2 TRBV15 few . TGTGCCACCAGCAGAGATGGAAAAGGGGAATATGGCTACACCTTC CATSRDGKGEYGYTF
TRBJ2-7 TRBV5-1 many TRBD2 TGCGCCAGCAGCTTGGCGGCTAGCGGGGGGGCCACCTACGAGCAGTACTTC CASSLAASGGATYEQYF
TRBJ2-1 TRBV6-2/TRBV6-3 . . TGTGCCAGCAGTTACCTGAGGGGCAATGAGCAGTTCTTC CASSYLRGNEQFF
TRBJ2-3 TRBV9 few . TGTGCCAGCAGCCCCCAGCGGACCGCGCAGTATTTT CASSPQRTAQYF
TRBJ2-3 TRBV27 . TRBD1 TGTGCCAGCAGTGAAAAGGGGACAGGGGCGGCAGATACGCAGTATTTT CASSEKGTGAADTQYF
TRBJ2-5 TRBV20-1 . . TGCAGTGCCACGGGACTTCCGACCACCCAGTACTTC CSATGLPTTQYF
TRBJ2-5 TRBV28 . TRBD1 TGTGCCAGCAGTTTGGGGTTGGGACAGGGAGGAGAAGAGACCCAGTACTTC CASSLGLGQGGEETQYF
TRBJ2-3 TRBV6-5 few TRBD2 TGTGCCAGCAGTTACTCTAGCGGGGTGGGAGATACGCAGTATTTT CASSYSSGVGDTQYF
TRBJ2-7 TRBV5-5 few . TGTGCCAGCAGCTCTTTTGGCAGGCCCTACGAGCAGTACTTC CASSSFGRPYEQYF
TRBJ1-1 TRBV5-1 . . TGCGCCAGCAGCTTGGGGGGTAAAGGGGTTGCGGCTTTCTTT CASSLGGKGVAAFF
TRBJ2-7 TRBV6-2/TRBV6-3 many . TGTGCCAGCAGTCCAACCCCCGGGGGCCTCTACGAGCAGTACTTC CASSPTPGGLYEQYF
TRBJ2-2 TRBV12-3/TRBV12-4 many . TGTGCCAGCAGACGAGCCTCGGGGCAGCTTAGGGGGGAGCTGTTTTTT CASRRASGQLRGELFF
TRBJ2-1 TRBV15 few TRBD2 TGTGCCACCAGCAGATTGACTAGCGGGGGGACCGCTGAGCAGTTCTTC CATSRLTSGGTAEQFF
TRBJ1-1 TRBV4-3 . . TGCGCCAGCAGCCCGGCGGAGGGCGGGAGCACTGAAGCTTTCTTT CASSPAEGGSTEAFF
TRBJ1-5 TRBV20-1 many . TGCAGTGCTAGTCGAGTTGGGGGGAGCAATCAGCCCCAGCATTTT CSASRVGGSNQPQHF
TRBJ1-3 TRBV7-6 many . TGTGCCAGCAGCCCCTGGACGAGAGTCTCTGGAAACACCATATATTTT CASSPWTRVSGNTIYF
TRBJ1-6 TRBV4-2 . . TGTGCCAGCAGCCAAGGTTACAGGCAGAGCTCCTATAATTCACCCCTCCACTTT CASSQGYRQSSYNSPLHF
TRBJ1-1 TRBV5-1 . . TGCGCCAGCAGAATTGTGTACCGGCGAGGGACTGAAGCTTTCTTT CASRIVYRRGTEAFF
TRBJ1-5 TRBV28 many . TGTGCCAGCAGTTCGGCAGACAGAATTAATCAGCCCCAGCATTTT CASSSADRINQPQHF
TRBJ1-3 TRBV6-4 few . TGTGCCAGCAGCAGGAAGCGAGGCTTCTCTGGAAACACCATATATTTT CASSRKRGFSGNTIYF
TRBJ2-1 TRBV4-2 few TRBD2 TGTGCCAGCAGCCGGGGACTAGCGGGGGGCTCCTCCTACAATGAGCAGTTCTTC CASSRGLAGGSSYNEQFF
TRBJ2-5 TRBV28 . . TGTGCCAGCACCTCCCGAGCGAGAGAAGAGACCCAGTACTTC CASTSRAREETQYF
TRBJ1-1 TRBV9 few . TGTGCCAGCAGCGGCGACCCACAAGGGGAAGCTTTCTTT CASSGDPQGEAFF
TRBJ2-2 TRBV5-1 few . TGCGCCAGCAGCTTCTCCCGGGGTTCAGCCGGGGAGCTGTTTTTT CASSFSRGSAGELFF
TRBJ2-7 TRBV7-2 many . TGTGCCAGCAGCTCATCTAATTACGAGCAGTACTTC CASSSSNYEQYF
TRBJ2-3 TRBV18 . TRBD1 TGTGCCAGCTCACCCCGGACAGGGGGTGCAGATACGCAGTATTTT CASSPRTGGADTQYF
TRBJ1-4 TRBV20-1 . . TGCAGTGCCACTCCCGGGACACTCGCCGGTGAAAAACTGTTTTTT CSATPGTLAGEKLFF
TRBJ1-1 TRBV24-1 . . TGTGCCACCAGTGAAGCGGGGGGCACTGAAGCTTTCTTT CATSEAGGTEAFF
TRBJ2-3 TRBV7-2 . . TGTGCCAGCAGCTTAGCACTACATACGCAGTATTTT CASSLALHTQYF
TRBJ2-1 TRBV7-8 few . TGTGCCAGCAGCTTAGTCAGGGGTACCCCTAACAATGAGCAGTTCTTC CASSLVRGTPNNEQFF
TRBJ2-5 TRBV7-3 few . TGTGCCAGCAGCCGAGGGGGGGATCCTGAGACCCAGTACTTC CASSRGGDPETQYF